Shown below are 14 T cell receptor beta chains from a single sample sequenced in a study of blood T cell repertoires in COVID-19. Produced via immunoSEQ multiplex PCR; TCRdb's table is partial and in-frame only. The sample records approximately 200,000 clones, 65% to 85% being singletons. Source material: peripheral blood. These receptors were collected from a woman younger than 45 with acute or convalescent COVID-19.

CDR3 sequence: CASSYGRGGIGELFF. CDR3 nucleotides: TGTGCCAGCAGCTATGGGAGGGGGGGCATCGGGGAGCTGTTTTTT. The rearrangement links TRBV6-5 to TRBJ2-2; TRBD2 might be the D (7 bases). The germline V gene has CDR1 MNHEY and CDR2 SVGAGI. This CDR3 has 15 residues. Trimming pared 6 bases from V and 7 bases from J, leaving 18 bases between.

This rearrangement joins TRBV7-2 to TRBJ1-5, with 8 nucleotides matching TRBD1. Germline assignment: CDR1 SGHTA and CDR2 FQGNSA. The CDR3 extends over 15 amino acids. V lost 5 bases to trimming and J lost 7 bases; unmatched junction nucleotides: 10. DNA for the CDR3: TGTGCCAGCAGCGGTCGGACAGGGCGGACGCAGCCCCAGCATTTT. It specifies CASSGRTGRTQPQHF.

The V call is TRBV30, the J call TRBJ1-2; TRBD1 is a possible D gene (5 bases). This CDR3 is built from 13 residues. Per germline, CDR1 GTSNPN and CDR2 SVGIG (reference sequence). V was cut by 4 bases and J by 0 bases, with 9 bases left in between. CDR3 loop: CAWNDRANYGYTF. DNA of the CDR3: TGTGCCTGGAACGACAGAGCTAACTATGGCTACACCTTC. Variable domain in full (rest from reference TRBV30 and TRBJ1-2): SQTIHQWPATLVQPVGSPLSLECTVEGTSNPNLYWYRQAAGRGLQLLFYSVGIGQISSEVPQNLSASRPQDRQFILSSKKLLLSDSGFYLCAWNDRANYGYTFGSGTRLTVV.

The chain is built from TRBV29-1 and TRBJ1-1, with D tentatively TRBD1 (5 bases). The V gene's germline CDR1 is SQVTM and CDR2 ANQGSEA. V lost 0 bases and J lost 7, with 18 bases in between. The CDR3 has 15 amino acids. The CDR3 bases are TGCAGCGTTGAAGATCGACAGTTTAAGTTCGTTGAAGCTTTCTTT. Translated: CSVEDRQFKFVEAFF.

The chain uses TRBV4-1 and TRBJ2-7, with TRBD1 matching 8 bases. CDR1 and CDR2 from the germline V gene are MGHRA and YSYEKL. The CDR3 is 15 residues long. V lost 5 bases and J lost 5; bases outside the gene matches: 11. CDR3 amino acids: CASSSAGTGGDEQYF. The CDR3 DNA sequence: TGCGCCAGCAGCAGTGCCGGGACAGGAGGCGACGAGCAGTACTTC.

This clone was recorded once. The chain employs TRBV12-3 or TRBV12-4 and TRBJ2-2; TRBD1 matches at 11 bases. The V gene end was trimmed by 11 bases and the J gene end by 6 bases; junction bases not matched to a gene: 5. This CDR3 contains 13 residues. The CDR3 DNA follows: TGTGCCGGACAGGGGGCAAGGGCCGGGGAGCTGTTTTTT. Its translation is CAGQGARAGELFF.

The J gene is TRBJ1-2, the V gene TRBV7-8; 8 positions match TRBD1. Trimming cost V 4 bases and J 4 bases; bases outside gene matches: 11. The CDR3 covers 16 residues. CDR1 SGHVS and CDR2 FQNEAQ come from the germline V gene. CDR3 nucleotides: TGTGCCAGCAGCTCCTACGGGGCAGGGGGCGCCTATGGCTACACCTTC. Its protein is CASSSYGAGGAYGYTF.

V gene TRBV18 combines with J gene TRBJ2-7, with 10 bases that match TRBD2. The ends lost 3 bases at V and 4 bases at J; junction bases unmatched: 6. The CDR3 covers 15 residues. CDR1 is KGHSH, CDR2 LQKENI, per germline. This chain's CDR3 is CASSPSTSGTYEQYF. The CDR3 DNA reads TGTGCCAGCTCACCCAGTACTAGCGGGACTTACGAGCAGTACTTC.

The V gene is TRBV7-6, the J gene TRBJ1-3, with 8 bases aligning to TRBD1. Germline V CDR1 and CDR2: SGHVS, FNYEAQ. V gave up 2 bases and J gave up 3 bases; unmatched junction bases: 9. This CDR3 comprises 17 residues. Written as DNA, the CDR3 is TGTGCCAGCAGCTTAAAGAGGCCAGGGGGCTTTGGAAACACCATATATTTT. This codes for CASSLKRPGGFGNTIYF. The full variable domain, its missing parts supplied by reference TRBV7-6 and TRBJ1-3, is GAGVSQSPRYKVTKRGQDVALRCDPISGHVSLYWYRQALGQGPEFLTYFNYEAQQDKSGLPNDRFSAERPEGSISTLTIQRTEQRDSAMYRCASSLKRPGGFGNTIYFGEGSWLTVV.

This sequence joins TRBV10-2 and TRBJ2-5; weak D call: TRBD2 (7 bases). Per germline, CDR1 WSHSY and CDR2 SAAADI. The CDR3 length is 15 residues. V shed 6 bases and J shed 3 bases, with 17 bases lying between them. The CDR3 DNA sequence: TGCGCCAGCAGCTCGTGGGGGGGGCGGAAAGAGACCCAGTACTTC. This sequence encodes CASSSWGGRKETQYF.

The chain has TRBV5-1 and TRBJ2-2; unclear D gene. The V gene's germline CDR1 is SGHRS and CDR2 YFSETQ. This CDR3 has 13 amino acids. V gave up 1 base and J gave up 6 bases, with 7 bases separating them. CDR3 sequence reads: CASSLRVAGELFF. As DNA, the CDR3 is TGCGCCAGCAGCTTGCGTGTTGCCGGGGAGCTGTTTTTT. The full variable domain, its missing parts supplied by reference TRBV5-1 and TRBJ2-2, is KAGVTQTPRYLIKTRGQQVTLSCSPISGHRSVSWYQQTPGQGLQFLFEYFSETQRNKGNFPGRFSGRQFSNSRSEMNVSTLELGDSALYLCASSLRVAGELFFGEGSRLTVL.

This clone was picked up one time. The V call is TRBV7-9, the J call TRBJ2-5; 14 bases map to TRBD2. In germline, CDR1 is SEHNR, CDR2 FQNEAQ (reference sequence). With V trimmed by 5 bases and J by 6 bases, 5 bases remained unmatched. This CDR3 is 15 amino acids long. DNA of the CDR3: TGTGCCAGCAGCGCCGGGACTAGCGGGGGAAAGACCCAGTACTTC. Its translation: CASSAGTSGGKTQYF.

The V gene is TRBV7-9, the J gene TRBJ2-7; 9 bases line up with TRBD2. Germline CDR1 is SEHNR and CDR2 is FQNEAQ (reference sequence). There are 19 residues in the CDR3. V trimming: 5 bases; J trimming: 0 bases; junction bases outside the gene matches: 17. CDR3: CASSLRGGGQGPDSYEQYF. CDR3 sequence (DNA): TGTGCCAGCAGCCTCCGCGGGGGGGGCCAGGGACCGGACTCCTACGAGCAGTACTTC.

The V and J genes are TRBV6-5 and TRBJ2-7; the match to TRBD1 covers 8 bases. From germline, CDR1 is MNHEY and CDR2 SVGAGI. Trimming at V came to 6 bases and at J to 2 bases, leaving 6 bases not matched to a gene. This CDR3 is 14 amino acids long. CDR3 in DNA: TGTGCCAGCAGCCGGAAGGACAGGGCCTACGAGCAGTACTTC. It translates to CASSRKDRAYEQYF.